Shown below are 30 T cell receptor beta chains from a single sample sequenced in a study of T cell responses to AZD1222 COVID-19 vaccine. Sequenced by immunoSEQ multiplex PCR; TCRdb stores in-frame clones only, minus some. Among approximately 100,000 clones listed, 90% were seen once. Sequenced here: peripheral blood, sampled on day 0 of AZD1222 vaccination. These receptors were obtained from an adult in good health.

The rearrangement uses TRBV28 and TRBJ1-2; 8 bases line up with TRBD1. Germline V gene sequence: CDR1 MDHEN, CDR2 SYDVKM. Germline trimming cut 5 bases from V and 0 bases from J; bases unmatched to any gene: 11. The CDR3 is 17 amino acids. The CDR3 nucleotides are TGTGCCAGCAGTACCCCAGGGGGCGCCTCCCCTAACTATGGCTACACCTTC. Its translation is CASSTPGGASPNYGYTF.

This chain links TRBV11-2 with TRBJ1-1; D not certain. The V gene lost 3 bases and the J gene lost 2 bases, with 13 bases spanning the gap. Germline V lookup: CDR1 SGHAT, CDR2 FQNNGV. The CDR3 contains 15 residues. The CDR3 nucleotides are TGTGCCAGCAGCTTCTTAGTCGCCCTCAACACTGAAGCTTTCTTT. Its protein is CASSFLVALNTEAFF.

This chain connects TRBV5-5 to TRBJ1-2; 8 bases are shared with TRBD1. The CDR3 has 15 residues. V trimming: 4 bases; J trimming: 2 bases; junction bases outside the gene matches: 7. Per the germline V gene, CDR1 is SGHKS and CDR2 is YYEKEE (reference sequence). This CDR3 is CASSQTGGSNYGYTF. For the CDR3, the DNA is TGTGCCAGCAGCCAAACAGGGGGATCCAACTATGGCTACACCTTC.

J is TRBJ1-1 and V is TRBV5-1; D uncertain. V lost 1 base and J 0 bases, leaving 10 bases between the germline ends. The CDR3 is 15 residues long. Germline-derived CDR1 and CDR2 are SGHRS and YFSETQ. The CDR3 coding sequence is TGCGCCAGCAGCTTGAATCCGAGCATGAACACTGAAGCTTTCTTT. Protein product: CASSLNPSMNTEAFF.

This sequence joins TRBV3-1 (or the pseudogene TRBV3-2) and TRBJ2-5, with D hard to call. Germline lookup yields CDR1 LGHDT and CDR2 YNNKEL (reference sequence). The CDR3 loop spans 14 amino acids. V dropped 0 bases and J dropped 2 bases, with 7 bases sitting between them. The CDR3 sequence: CASSQEGYQETQYF. The CDR3 bases are TGTGCCAGCAGCCAAGAGGGGTATCAAGAGACCCAGTACTTC.

The chain has TRBV4-1 and TRBJ2-1; no reliable D call. Trimming cost V 0 bases and J 7 bases, with 16 bases left between them. Germline V gives CDR1 MGHRA, CDR2 YSYEKL. There are 16 residues in the CDR3. CDR3 DNA sequence: TGCGCCAGCAGCCAAGATTTGAGCATCGGTGCAAATGAGCAGTTCTTC. Translation: CASSQDLSIGANEQFF.

The chain couples TRBV9 to TRBJ1-5; D remains ambiguous. The V gene's germline CDR1 is SGDLS and CDR2 YYNGEE. The ends were cut back, 3 bases at V and 0 bases at J, with 10 bases in the middle. The CDR3 is 15 residues long. CDR3 DNA: TGTGCCAGCAGCGGCACAGCGTATAGCAATCAGCCCCAGCATTTT. Translated: CASSGTAYSNQPQHF.

The genes are TRBV12-3 or TRBV12-4 and TRBJ1-2, with 8 bases fitting TRBD1. Germline trimming cut 8 bases from V and 6 bases from J; bases unmatched to any gene: 8. The CDR3 is made up of 13 amino acids. CDR3 coding DNA: TGTGCCAGCCTCAGGACAGGGATAGATGGCTACACCTTC. Its translation: CASLRTGIDGYTF.

This chain links TRBV24-1 with TRBJ2-5, with TRBD1 matching 7 bases. From germline, CDR1 is KGHDR and CDR2 SFDVKD. This CDR3 spans 15 amino acids. J was trimmed by 5 bases and V by 4 bases; bases with no gene match: 9. CDR3 sequence (DNA): TGTGCCACCAGTGACCCCGGACAGGCAGTGGAGACCCAGTACTTC. As protein: CATSDPGQAVETQYF.

The CDR3 nucleotides read TGTGCCAGTAGCCCAACCGGGACCCAAGAGACCCAGTACTTC. Amino acids: CASSPTGTQETQYF. The chain carries TRBV19 and TRBJ2-5, with D perhaps matching TRBD1 or TRBD2 (5 bases each). The CDR3 is made up of 14 amino acids. CDR1 and CDR2 from the germline V gene are LNHDA and SQIVND (reference sequence). The V and J ends lost 6 bases and 1 base respectively, with 12 bases between them.

This clone was seen only once. The chain uses TRBV19 and TRBJ1-1; D remains ambiguous. The CDR3 runs to 14 residues. Germline-derived CDR1 and CDR2 are LNHDA and SQIVND (reference sequence). V shed 6 bases and J shed 0 bases, with 11 bases lying between them. The CDR3 sequence is CASSTDGLNTEAFF. CDR3 DNA sequence: TGTGCCAGTAGCACGGACGGGCTGAACACTGAAGCTTTCTTT.

This rearrangement joins TRBV10-3 to TRBJ1-1; a possible D gene is TRBD1 (5 bases). From germline, CDR1 is ENHRY and CDR2 SYGVKD. Trimming left V 6 bases short and J 1 base short, with 9 bases between. This CDR3 has 13 residues. The CDR3 here is CAIRLTGNTEAFF. The DNA for the CDR3 is TGTGCCATCAGGCTCACAGGGAACACTGAAGCTTTCTTT.

The chain has TRBV24-1 and TRBJ2-7; 10 positions agree with TRBD1. The V gene's germline CDR1 is KGHDR and CDR2 SFDVKD. Losses at the gene ends were 0 bases for V and 3 bases for J; bases not matched to a gene: 10. The CDR3 is 18 amino acids. This CDR3 is CATSDLSGMGQGFYEQYF. The CDR3 nucleotides are TGTGCCACCAGTGATTTGAGTGGTATGGGACAGGGGTTCTACGAGCAGTACTTC.

The chain has TRBV6-1 and TRBJ2-7, with TRBD2 matching over 9 bases. V shed 3 bases, J shed 2 bases, and the junction held 5 bases outside the gene matches. Germline values: CDR1 MNHNS, CDR2 SASEGT. The CDR3 consists of 15 residues. The CDR3 nucleotides read TGTGCCAGCAGTGACATAGCGGGGGACGCCTACGAGCAGTACTTC. This gives the protein CASSDIAGDAYEQYF.

The chain combines TRBV19 with TRBJ1-2, with D uncertain. This CDR3 comprises 16 residues. The V end was cut by 8 bases, the J end by 0 bases, with 19 bases between. Germline values: CDR1 LNHDA, CDR2 SQIVND (reference sequence). CDR3 DNA: TGTGCCAGTTGGGCAGTCCTTAAATATTCTAACTATGGCTACACCTTC. Translating gives CASWAVLKYSNYGYTF.

The rearrangement uses TRBV2 and TRBJ1-1; D perhaps matches TRBD1 (6 bases). CDR1 is SNHLY and CDR2 is FYNNEI in the germline V gene. Trimming left V 2 bases short and J 3 bases short, with 10 bases between. This CDR3 has 14 residues. CDR3 region: CASSEWGLDTEAFF. DNA for the CDR3: TGTGCCAGCAGTGAATGGGGGCTGGACACTGAAGCTTTCTTT.

The V call is TRBV4-1, the J call TRBJ2-1; TRBD1 agrees at 8 bases. With 2 bases clipped from V and 6 bases from J, the junction kept 3 bases outside the gene matches. This CDR3 region has 14 residues. In germline, CDR1 is MGHRA, CDR2 YSYEKL. This CDR3 is CASSQLTGVNEQFF. CDR3 sequence (DNA): TGCGCCAGCAGCCAACTGACAGGGGTCAATGAGCAGTTCTTC.

Written as DNA, the CDR3 is TGCAGCGGCACGGACAGGAGACAAGAGACCCAGTACTTC. Translating gives CSGTDRRQETQYF. The chain combines TRBV29-1 with TRBJ2-5, with TRBD1 matching 7 bases. Germline V CDR1 and CDR2: SQVTM, ANQGSEA. The length of the CDR3 is 13 residues. The J segment lost 2 bases and the V segment lost 7 bases, leaving 7 bases of the junction unmatched.

A single count supports this clone. The chain links TRBV11-2 to TRBJ1-5; 9 bases are shared with TRBD1. Germline-derived CDR1 and CDR2 are SGHAT and FQNNGV. The length of the CDR3 is 14 residues. V was clipped by 5 bases and J by 4 bases; unmatched bases: 3. The CDR3 loop is CASSKGQGNQPQHF. The CDR3, as DNA: TGTGCCAGCAGCAAGGGACAGGGTAATCAGCCCCAGCATTTT.

This clone was seen a few times. The rearrangement uses TRBV7-2 and TRBJ1-6; no firm D call. Germline assignment: CDR1 SGHTA and CDR2 FQGNSA. The CDR3 runs 13 residues. V lost 5 bases, J lost 7 bases, and 9 bases lay in between. The CDR3 reads CASSTFGNSPLHF. DNA of the CDR3: TGTGCCAGCAGCACGTTCGGGAATTCACCCCTCCACTTT.

The V and J genes are TRBV13 and TRBJ2-7, with D hard to call. CDR1 and CDR2 from the germline V gene are PRHDT and FYEKMQ (reference sequence). Trimming stripped 1 base from V and 3 bases from J, with 7 bases between. The length of the CDR3 is 13 residues. The CDR3 region is CASSLAGSYEQYF. DNA of the CDR3: TGTGCCAGCAGCTTAGCCGGTAGCTACGAGCAGTACTTC.

The chain links TRBV6-6 to TRBJ1-5; no definite D call. Germline loops: CDR1 MNHNY, CDR2 SVGAGI (reference sequence). V was cut by 4 bases and J by 0 bases, with 13 bases left in between. This CDR3 has 16 residues. The CDR3 DNA reads TGTGCCAGCAGTTTCCCGGGCCAATATAGCAATCAGCCCCAGCATTTT. As protein: CASSFPGQYSNQPQHF.

The CDR3 protein is CASSPPVALDYEKLFF. DNA of the CDR3: TGTGCCAGCAGTCCTCCCGTTGCCTTAGATTATGAAAAACTGTTTTTT. This chain uses TRBV2 with TRBJ1-4; D remains unclear. Trimming cost V 5 bases and J 6 bases, with 19 bases left between them. Germline V gene sequence: CDR1 SNHLY, CDR2 FYNNEI. CDR3 length: 16 residues.

The V call is TRBV28, the J call TRBJ1-5, with 7 nucleotides matching TRBD1. V was clipped by 6 bases and J by 6 bases; unmatched bases: 17. This CDR3 is 17 amino acids long. The germline CDR1 and CDR2 sequences are MDHEN and SYDVKM. CDR3 loop: CASSLPGGTERGQPQHF. CDR3 nucleotides: TGTGCCAGCAGCCTGCCCGGGGGGACAGAAAGGGGTCAGCCCCAGCATTTT.

The V and J genes are TRBV6-5 and TRBJ1-5; weak D call: TRBD1 (5 bases). CDR3 length: 13 amino acids. From germline, CDR1 is MNHEY and CDR2 SVGAGI. Between the trimmed V and J ends, which lost 0 bases and 5 bases, there was a span of 5 bases. CDR3 sequence reads: CASSYSRDQPQHF. The CDR3 DNA reads as TGTGCCAGCAGTTACTCCAGGGATCAGCCCCAGCATTTT.

The V and J genes are TRBV4-2 and TRBJ1-6, with 8 bases that match TRBD1. Trimming took 4 bases from V and 4 from J; bases not matched to a gene: 9. Germline V gene lookup returns CDR1 LGHNA and CDR2 YNFKEQ. The CDR3 consists of 17 residues. The CDR3 here is CASSRGQGFSYNSPLHF. The CDR3 DNA reads TGTGCCAGCAGCCGAGGACAGGGTTTTTCGTATAATTCACCCCTCCACTTT.

V is TRBV19 and J is TRBJ2-5, with D perhaps TRBD1 or TRBD2 (5 bases each). Germline V gene sequence: CDR1 LNHDA, CDR2 SQIVND (reference sequence). The CDR3 extends over 16 amino acids. V shed 6 bases and J shed 0 bases, with 17 bases lying between them. The CDR3: CASRGAGTQDQETQYF. The CDR3 region has the DNA TGTGCCAGTAGGGGCGCCGGGACGCAGGACCAAGAGACCCAGTACTTC.

This clone was recorded only once. The rearrangement uses TRBV28 and TRBJ2-7; D remains unclear. Germline V gives CDR1 MDHEN, CDR2 SYDVKM. The V end was cut by 9 bases, the J end by 3 bases, with 18 bases between. The CDR3 sequence is 14 residues long. The chain's CDR3 is CARPDTETFYEQYF. CDR3 DNA: TGTGCCAGACCCGACACGGAAACTTTCTACGAGCAGTACTTC.

Note on this clone: The junction departs from the called germline gene at one end, perhaps through a read error. The chain links TRBV5-5 to TRBJ1-5; possibly TRBD1 for D (5 bases). The CDR3 spans 10 residues. Germline CDR1 reads SGHKS; CDR2 reads YYEKEE (reference sequence). The CDR3 coding sequence is TGTGCCAGGGCGACAGAGTCCGGCTTTTGG. Protein sequence: CARATESGFW.

The chain couples TRBV11-2 to TRBJ1-2; TRBD1 is a possible D gene (6 bases). The CDR3 runs 15 residues. Germline CDR1 SGHAT, CDR2 FQNNGV. The V and J ends lost 5 bases and 5 bases respectively, with 18 bases between them. The CDR3 protein is CASSDPRRGGYGYTF. For the CDR3, the DNA is TGTGCCAGCAGCGACCCTCGTAGGGGGGGTTATGGCTACACCTTC.